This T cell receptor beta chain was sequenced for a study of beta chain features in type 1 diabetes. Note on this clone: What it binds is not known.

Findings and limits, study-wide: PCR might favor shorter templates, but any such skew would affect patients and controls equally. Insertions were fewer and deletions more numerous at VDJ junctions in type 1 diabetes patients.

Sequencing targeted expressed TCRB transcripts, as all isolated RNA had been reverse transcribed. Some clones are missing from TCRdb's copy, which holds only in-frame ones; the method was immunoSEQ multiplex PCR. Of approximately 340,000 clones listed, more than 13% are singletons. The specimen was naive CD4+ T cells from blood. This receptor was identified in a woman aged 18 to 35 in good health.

This chain's CDR3 is CSRGSYNEQFF. The DNA of the CDR3 is TGCAGTCGAGGCTCCTACAATGAGCAGTTCTTC. V gene TRBV20-1 combines with J gene TRBJ2-1; no firm D call. The CDR3 sequence is 11 residues long. The V gene's germline CDR1 is DFQATT and CDR2 SNEGSKA (reference sequence). V lost 8 bases and J lost 0, with 5 bases in between.